This T cell receptor beta chain was identified in a study of cytomegalovirus exposure and HLA in healthy donors. The study, taken as a whole, reports: A classifier reportedly called cytomegalovirus status with high sensitivity and specificity. The study found most TCR sequences rare, yet found some public TCRs in many donors. In vitro checks showed that three CMV-associated chains really do target CMV antigens.

V shed 1 base and J 8 bases; nucleotides not matched to a gene: 3. In germline, CDR1 is SGHAT, CDR2 FQNNGV. The CDR3 is 14 amino acids. In the PCR, 60 Vbeta and 13 Jbeta primers were used. TCRdb's table, derived via immunoSEQ multiplex PCR, lists solely in-frame clones and lacks some. The table shows under 300,000 clones, with just over 70% occurring only once. Comments on this clone: Its antigen remains unknown.

Sequences were obtained from PBMCs. This chain links TRBV11-2 with TRBJ2-2; 8 bases are shared with TRBD1. The source of this sequence is a female donor in good health and CMV-seronegative. This CDR3 reads CASSLARGLGELFF. For the CDR3, the DNA is TGTGCCAGCAGCTTAGCCAGGGGGCTGGGGGAGCTGTTTTTT.